The clone carrying this T cell receptor (beta chain) was counted only a few times. Antigen specificity is unknown. Assay: immunoSEQ multiplex PCR; the TCRdb copy retains only in-frame clones and omits some. The sample consists of 120,000 to 150,000 clones, just over 90% of them appearing once. The CDR3 is 13 amino acids. Trimming removed 0 bases from V and 7 bases from J, with 7 bases in between. Germline V gives CDR1 LGHNA, CDR2 YNFKEQ. This sample was included in a study of T cell responses to AZD1222 COVID-19 vaccine. The study, taken as a whole, reports: Among those given AZD1222, only 5 to 7 were seropositive at baseline.

Sequenced material: peripheral blood, taken on day 0 of AZD1222 vaccination. This receptor was identified in an adult in good health. The rearrangement joins TRBV4-2 to TRBJ2-1; unclear D gene. The CDR3 region has the DNA TGTGCCAGCAGCCAAGAGCAAGGGAATGAGCAGTTCTTC. Protein product: CASSQEQGNEQFF.